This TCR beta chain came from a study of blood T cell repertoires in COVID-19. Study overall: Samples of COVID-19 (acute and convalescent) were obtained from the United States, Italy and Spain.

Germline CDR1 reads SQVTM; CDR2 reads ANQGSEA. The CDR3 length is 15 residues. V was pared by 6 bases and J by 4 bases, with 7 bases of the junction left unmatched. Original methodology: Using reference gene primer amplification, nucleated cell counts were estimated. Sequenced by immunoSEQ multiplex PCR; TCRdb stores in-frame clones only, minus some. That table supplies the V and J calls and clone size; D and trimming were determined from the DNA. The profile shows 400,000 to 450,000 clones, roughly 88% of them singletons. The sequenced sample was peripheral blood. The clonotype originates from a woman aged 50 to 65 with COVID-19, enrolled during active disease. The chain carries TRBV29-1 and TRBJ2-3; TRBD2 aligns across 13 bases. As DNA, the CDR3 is TGCAGCGTGGCTGGACTAGCGGGGGTTGCAGATACGCAGTATTTT. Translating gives CSVAGLAGVADTQYF.